This T cell receptor beta chain emerged from a study of sequential checkpoint blockade in melanoma. Some clones are missing from TCRdb's copy, which holds only in-frame ones; the method was immunoSEQ multiplex PCR. The sample lists about 19,000 clones; 83% were seen once. Treatment indicated: randomized to nivolumab then ipilimumab (arm A) or the reverse (arm B). After removal of 5 bases from V and 6 bases from J, the junction contained 6 bases not matched to a gene. This CDR3 has 15 amino acids. The V gene's germline CDR1 is LNHDA and CDR2 SQIVND (reference sequence). This chain joins TRBV19 and TRBJ2-2; 10 positions match TRBD2. The sequence was obtained from a human donor with melanoma. The sample consisted of CD8+ T cells sorted from blood (inferred from file names), taken from a patient given nivolumab and ipilimumab in sequence. CDR3 DNA: TGTGCCAGTAGTCTGACTAGCGGGTCGTCCGGGGAGCTGTTTTTT. Translation gives CASSLTSGSSGELFF.